This TCR beta chain was observed in a study of cytomegalovirus exposure and HLA in healthy donors. About the study: Of some 400 genotyped donors, 81% clustered with self-reported Caucasian donors. Findings and limits, study-wide: Because they were indistinguishable, some V segments, including TRBV6-2 and TRBV6-3, were excluded. TCR beta chain V- and J-gene trimming was linked, in a later analysis, to a missense variant in DCLRE1C.

With respect to this clone: No antigen is known for it.

CDR3 length equals 16 residues. V lost 5 bases and J lost 1, with 15 bases in between. Per the germline V gene, CDR1 is MNHEY and CDR2 is SMNVEV (reference sequence). It was with 60 Vbeta and 13 Jbeta primers that the PCR ran. Generated by immunoSEQ multiplex PCR, the TCRdb table keeps only in-frame clones and is missing some. In the table there are 150,000 to 200,000 clones, around 75% of which are singletons. Sequenced: PBMCs. The chain combines TRBV27 with TRBJ2-1; the D gene is possibly TRBD1 (6 bases). The receptor's source is a female donor in good health and CMV-seronegative. The CDR3 spells CASSPNRVGSYNEQFF. DNA for the CDR3: TGTGCCAGCAGTCCAAACAGGGTGGGTTCCTACAATGAGCAGTTCTTC.